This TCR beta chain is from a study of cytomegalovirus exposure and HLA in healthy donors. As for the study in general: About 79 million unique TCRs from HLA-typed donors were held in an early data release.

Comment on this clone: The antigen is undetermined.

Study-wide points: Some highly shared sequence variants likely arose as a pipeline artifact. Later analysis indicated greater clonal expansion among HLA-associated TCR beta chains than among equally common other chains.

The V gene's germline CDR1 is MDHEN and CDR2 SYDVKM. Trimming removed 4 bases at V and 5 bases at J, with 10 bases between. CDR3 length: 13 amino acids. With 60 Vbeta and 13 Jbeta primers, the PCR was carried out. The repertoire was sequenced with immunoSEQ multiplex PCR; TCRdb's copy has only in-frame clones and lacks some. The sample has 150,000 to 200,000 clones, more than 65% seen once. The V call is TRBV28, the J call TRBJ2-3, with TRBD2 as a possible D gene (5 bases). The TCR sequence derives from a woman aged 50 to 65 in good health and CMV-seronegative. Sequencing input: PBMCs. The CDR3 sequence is CASSSAGKDTQYF. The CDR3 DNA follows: TGTGCCAGCAGTTCAGCCGGGAAAGATACGCAGTATTTT.